A single sample is the source of the 32 T cell receptor beta chains below, sequenced in a study of shared clonotypes between healthy human individuals. Clones were sequenced by immunoSEQ multiplex PCR, and TCRdb holds only the in-frame ones, with some missing. The data hold about 590,000 clones, with around 95% observed a single time. The naive CD8 population came from CD45RO-negative cells selected for CCR7, without terminally differentiated effector memory CD45RA+ cells. Input material: naive CD8+ T cells sorted from blood. Every receptor here comes from a woman younger than 45 in good health.

The rearrangement uses TRBV28 and TRBJ2-1; 10 bases line up with TRBD2. The CDR3 length is 20 residues. Germline trimming cut 3 bases from V and 1 base from J; bases unmatched to any gene: 15. Germline V gives CDR1 MDHEN, CDR2 SYDVKM. CDR3 nucleotide sequence: TGTGCCAGCAGTTTCACTAACCGTCTAGCGGGAGTCGCATCCTACAATGAGCAGTTCTTC. This sequence encodes CASSFTNRLAGVASYNEQFF.

The V and J genes are TRBV27 and TRBJ2-5; 16 nucleotides line up with TRBD2. CDR3 length: 20 residues. Germline V CDR1 and CDR2: MNHEY, SMNVEV (reference sequence). V shed 1 base and J 4 bases; nucleotides not matched to a gene: 12. The CDR3 sequence is CASSLLVGTSGRAGPETQYF. CDR3 nucleotides: TGTGCCAGCAGTTTATTGGTCGGGACTAGCGGGAGGGCCGGGCCAGAGACCCAGTACTTC.

J is TRBJ2-5 and V is TRBV30; 7 nucleotides align to TRBD2. The germline V gene has CDR1 GTSNPN and CDR2 SVGIG (reference sequence). V dropped 5 bases and J dropped 4; count of bases not matched to a gene: 10. The CDR3 totals 14 residues. CDR3 region: CAWGGGSGAETQYF. CDR3 nucleotides: TGTGCCTGGGGCGGCGGGAGCGGGGCAGAGACCCAGTACTTC.

The chain couples TRBV10-3 to TRBJ1-4, with D unclear. The CDR3 has 13 residues. Germline values: CDR1 ENHRY, CDR2 SYGVKD. The V end was cut by 4 bases, the J end by 7 bases, with 10 bases between. The CDR3 bases are TGTGCCATCAGTGCCTCCGGGCCTGAAAAACTGTTTTTT. Its translation: CAISASGPEKLFF.

The V and J genes are TRBV13 and TRBJ2-3, with D maybe TRBD1 (6 bases). V was trimmed by 6 bases and J by 0 bases, leaving 16 bases between them. CDR1 is PRHDT, CDR2 FYEKMQ, per germline (reference sequence). The CDR3 sequence is 16 residues long. CDR3 in amino acids: CASRPPTGMSTDTQYF. The CDR3 nucleotides read TGTGCCAGCAGACCACCAACAGGGATGAGCACAGATACGCAGTATTTT.

This rearrangement joins TRBV27 to TRBJ2-5, with TRBD1 matching 10 bases. With 6 bases clipped from V and 3 bases from J, the junction kept 1 base outside the gene matches. This CDR3 is 13 amino acids long. Germline values: CDR1 MNHEY, CDR2 SMNVEV (reference sequence). The CDR3 bases are TGTGCCAGCAGCGGGACAGGGGAAGAGACCCAGTACTTC. This gives the protein CASSGTGEETQYF.

V is TRBV27 and J is TRBJ2-7; the match to TRBD1 covers 11 bases. This CDR3 region has 16 residues. Germline-derived CDR1 and CDR2 are MNHEY and SMNVEV (reference sequence). J gave up 3 bases and V 3 bases, and 7 bases lay outside the gene matches. The CDR3 DNA follows: TGTGCCAGCAGTTTCATCACGGGACAGGGGGTCTACGAGCAGTACTTC. Translated, it gives CASSFITGQGVYEQYF.

This rearrangement joins TRBV6-4 to TRBJ2-2; TRBD2 might be the D (6 bases). Trimming shortened V by 2 bases and J by 4 bases, and 17 bases separated the two germline ends. Germline loops: CDR1 MRHNA, CDR2 SNTAGT. This CDR3 has 17 residues. CDR3: CASSDGPGTSTTGELFF. The CDR3 DNA reads TGTGCCAGCAGTGACGGGCCCGGGACTTCAACCACCGGGGAGCTGTTTTTT.

This clone was recorded a few times. Other DNA sequences in this specimen translate into the identical CDR3. The V and J genes are TRBV9 and TRBJ2-3, with no clear D. CDR1 SGDLS and CDR2 YYNGEE come from the germline V gene. The CDR3 has 14 residues. The germline V and J ends were trimmed by 0 bases and 0 bases, with 5 bases remaining between them. The CDR3 protein is CASSVEGSTDTQYF. In DNA form, the CDR3 reads TGTGCCAGCAGCGTAGAGGGCAGCACAGATACGCAGTATTTT.

This clone was counted once. CDR3 in amino acids: CASSRPTGPFYEQYF. The DNA of the CDR3 is TGTGCCAGCAGCCGACCAACAGGGCCCTTCTACGAGCAGTACTTC. The chain recombines TRBV7-9 with TRBJ2-7, with D perhaps matching TRBD1 (6 bases). Trimming took off 5 bases at V and 3 bases at J, with 17 bases between the two ends. The CDR3 extends over 15 amino acids. Germline V CDR1 and CDR2: SEHNR, FQNEAQ (reference sequence).

J is TRBJ2-7 and V is TRBV28; D is undetermined. V gave up 6 bases and J gave up 0 bases, with 6 bases separating them. The germline gives CDR1 MDHEN, CDR2 SYDVKM. The CDR3 is 12 residues long. The CDR3 bases are TGTGCCAGCAGCGACACCTCCTACGAGCAGTACTTC. Its translation is CASSDTSYEQYF.

J is TRBJ1-6 and V is TRBV27; D unresolved. Germline V gene data show CDR1 as MNHEY and CDR2 as SMNVEV (reference sequence). CDR3 length: 15 residues. The ends were cut back, 4 bases at V and 8 bases at J, with 15 bases in the middle. CDR3 amino acids: CASSSLAAYDSPLHF. CDR3 sequence (DNA): TGTGCCAGCAGTTCTCTAGCCGCTTATGATTCACCCCTCCACTTT.

The chain joins TRBV10-3 to TRBJ2-2, with 7 bases that match TRBD1. Per the germline V gene, CDR1 is ENHRY and CDR2 is SYGVKD. Trimming at V came to 4 bases and at J to 7 bases, leaving 6 bases not matched to a gene. The CDR3 runs 14 residues. CDR3 amino acids: CAISAGGSSGELFF. For the CDR3, the DNA is TGTGCCATCAGTGCAGGGGGATCTAGCGGGGAGCTGTTTTTT.

The gene calls are TRBV30 and TRBJ1-5; 7 positions match TRBD1. Trimming at V came to 5 bases and at J to 10 bases, leaving 11 bases not matched to a gene. CDR3 size: 13 residues. Germline lookup yields CDR1 GTSNPN and CDR2 SVGIG (reference sequence). CDR3 coding DNA: TGTGCCTGGGACGGGGACAGCAATGGTCCCCAGCATTTT. As protein: CAWDGDSNGPQHF.

The chain combines TRBV13 with TRBJ2-2; 12 bases match TRBD2. Germline values: CDR1 PRHDT, CDR2 FYEKMQ (reference sequence). V was pared by 2 bases and J by 5 bases, with 9 bases of the junction left unmatched. The CDR3 loop spans 18 amino acids. The chain's CDR3 is CASSLNDGLAGGTGELFF. CDR3 nucleotides: TGTGCCAGCAGCTTAAACGATGGGCTAGCGGGAGGGACCGGGGAGCTGTTTTTT.

V gene TRBV27 combines with J gene TRBJ2-7; 11 bases align to TRBD1. The CDR3 has 15 amino acids. V gave up 5 bases and J gave up 5 bases; unmatched junction bases: 8. CDR1 MNHEY and CDR2 SMNVEV come from the germline V gene (reference sequence). The CDR3 region has the DNA TGTGCCAGCAGTGCAGGGACAGGGGGTGTGGACGAGCAGTACTTC. Its translation is CASSAGTGGVDEQYF.

In its sample, this clone was seen a few times. The chain uses TRBV19 and TRBJ1-2; the D gene is possibly TRBD1 (6 bases). V was cut by 3 bases and J by 6 bases, with 11 bases left in between. This CDR3 spans 13 amino acids. The germline gives CDR1 LNHDA, CDR2 SQIVND (reference sequence). This CDR3 is CASSIGPGDGYTF. CDR3 DNA: TGTGCCAGTAGTATTGGGCCAGGGGATGGCTACACCTTC.

Regarding this clone: Within the sample, other DNA sequences also encode this same CDR3. CDR3 in amino acids: CASSSGYGYTF. The CDR3 DNA reads TGTGCCAGCAGTTCTGGATATGGCTACACCTTC. The chain combines TRBV27 with TRBJ1-2; D remains unclear. Germline CDR1 MNHEY, CDR2 SMNVEV (reference sequence). This CDR3 contains 11 residues. The germline V and J ends were trimmed by 4 bases and 5 bases, with 5 bases remaining between them.

The chain recombines TRBV5-8 with TRBJ2-7; D is unresolved. This CDR3 comprises 12 residues. V lost 0 bases and J 7 bases, leaving 8 bases between the germline ends. Looked up from germline, CDR1 is SGHTS and CDR2 is YDEGEE. The CDR3 is CASSLVLSEQYF. The CDR3 nucleotides read TGTGCCAGCAGCTTGGTTCTGTCTGAGCAGTACTTC. Using reference TRBV5-8 and TRBJ2-7 for the parts outside the CDR3, the full variable domain is EAGVTQSPTHLIKTRGQQATLRCSPISGHTSVYWYQQALGLGLQFLLWYDEGEERNRGNFPPRFSGRQFPNYSSELNVNALELEDSALYLCASSLVLSEQYFGPGTRLTVT.

V is TRBV19 and J is TRBJ2-4, with 7 bases fitting TRBD2. The CDR3 length is 13 residues. Trimming took 5 bases from V and 7 from J; bases not matched to a gene: 5. Germline V CDR1 and CDR2: LNHDA, SQIVND (reference sequence). The CDR3 DNA reads TGTGCCAGTAGTGAGACTAGCAGGAACATTCAGTACTTC. Protein product: CASSETSRNIQYF.

The rearrangement uses TRBV5-6 and TRBJ2-7; 13 bases are a match to TRBD2. V trimming: 1 base; J trimming: 4 bases; junction bases outside the gene matches: 5. The germline V gene encodes CDR1 SGHDT and CDR2 YYEEEE. The CDR3 totals 16 residues. In DNA, the CDR3 is TGTGCCAGCAGCTTGTCCGGGACTAGCGGGAAATACGAGCAGTACTTC. Its protein is CASSLSGTSGKYEQYF.

The chain combines TRBV7-9 with TRBJ1-5, with D uncertain. There are 13 residues in the CDR3. CDR1 and CDR2 (germline): SEHNR, FQNEAQ (reference sequence). V lost 5 bases to trimming and J lost 2 bases, with 7 bases between them. This CDR3 reads CASSPAGNQPQHF. The DNA of the CDR3 is TGTGCCAGCAGCCCGGCGGGCAATCAGCCCCAGCATTTT. The full variable domain, rest sourced from reference TRBV7-9 and TRBJ1-5, is DTGVSQNPRHKITKRGQNVTFRCDPISEHNRLYWYRQTLGQGPEFLTYFQNEAQLEKSRLLSDRFSAERPKGSFSTLEIQRTEQGDSAMYLCASSPAGNQPQHFGDGTRLSIL.

This chain's CDR3 is CASSFDGATEAFF. CDR3 nucleotide sequence: TGTGCCAGCAGTTTCGATGGGGCCACTGAAGCTTTCTTT. This chain connects TRBV28 to TRBJ1-1, with a tentative D call TRBD1 (5 bases). Germline V gene data show CDR1 as MDHEN and CDR2 as SYDVKM. CDR3 length equals 13 residues. The V and J ends lost 3 bases and 4 bases respectively, with 9 bases between them.

This chain links TRBV19 with TRBJ2-1; unclear D gene. The CDR3 runs 12 residues. V was trimmed by 3 bases and J by 9 bases, leaving 9 bases between them. CDR1 is LNHDA, CDR2 SQIVND, per germline (reference sequence). CDR3: CASSMGSGEQFF. CDR3 nucleotides: TGTGCCAGTAGTATGGGTTCGGGTGAGCAGTTCTTC.

This chain joins TRBV7-9 and TRBJ1-2; D is undetermined. Germline CDR1 reads SEHNR; CDR2 reads FQNEAQ (reference sequence). The CDR3 loop spans 15 amino acids. With 1 base removed from V and 2 bases from J, the gap between germline ends came to 11 bases. This chain's CDR3 is CASSLDAVYNYGYTF. The CDR3 region has the DNA TGTGCCAGCAGCTTAGATGCGGTATACAACTATGGCTACACCTTC.

The chain couples TRBV5-6 to TRBJ2-7; TRBD2 aligns across 8 bases. V shed 3 bases and J 2 bases; nucleotides not matched to a gene: 4. The CDR3 contains 14 residues. Germline CDR1 reads SGHDT; CDR2 reads YYEEEE. CDR3 sequence: CASSSPGRAYEQYF. The CDR3 region has the DNA TGTGCCAGCAGCTCTCCCGGGAGGGCCTACGAGCAGTACTTC.

This chain uses TRBV9 with TRBJ1-1, with D maybe TRBD1 (6 bases). The CDR3 sequence is 14 residues long. Germline V gene data show CDR1 as SGDLS and CDR2 as YYNGEE. Trimming removed 0 bases at V and 7 bases at J, with 13 bases between. CDR3 coding DNA: TGTGCCAGCAGCGTAGACAGGGTTGGGGGTGAAGCTTTCTTT. Translated, it gives CASSVDRVGGEAFF.

The chain combines TRBV28 with TRBJ2-5, with D perhaps TRBD1 or TRBD2 (6 bases each). CDR3 length equals 14 residues. Per the germline V gene, CDR1 is MDHEN and CDR2 is SYDVKM. The ends were cut back, 6 bases at V and 5 bases at J, with 16 bases in the middle. The CDR3 reads CASSLVGGPETQYF. The CDR3 nucleotides are TGTGCCAGCAGCCTAGTAGGGGGGCCGGAGACCCAGTACTTC. The full variable domain, with the rest looked up from reference TRBV28 and TRBJ2-5, is DVKVTQSSRYLVKRTGEKVFLECVQDMDHENMFWYRQDPGLGLRLIYFSYDVKMKEKGDIPEGYSVSREKKERFSLILESASTNQTSMYLCASSLVGGPETQYFGPGTRLLVL.

The sample holds a few counts of this clone. This chain links TRBV19 with TRBJ1-2, with a weak D call TRBD1 (6 bases). Trimming removed 8 bases from V and 3 bases from J, with 10 bases in between. This CDR3 has 12 amino acids. In germline, CDR1 is LNHDA, CDR2 SQIVND (reference sequence). The CDR3 region is CASRRGDYGYTF. The CDR3 DNA follows: TGTGCCAGTCGAAGGGGGGACTATGGCTACACCTTC.

The genes are TRBV2 and TRBJ2-7, with D hard to call. The CDR3 spans 15 residues. The V gene's germline CDR1 is SNHLY and CDR2 FYNNEI. V lost 2 bases and J 3 bases, leaving 14 bases between the germline ends. In DNA, the CDR3 is TGTGCCAGCAGTGAATGGACCGAGGCCAACTACGAGCAGTACTTC. Protein product: CASSEWTEANYEQYF.

The chain couples TRBV7-8 to TRBJ2-1; D is possibly TRBD2 (8 bases). The CDR3 is made up of 16 amino acids. Germline V lookup: CDR1 SGHVS, CDR2 FQNEAQ. V lost 5 bases and J lost 9, with 23 bases in between. In DNA form, the CDR3 reads TGTGCCAGCAGCCTGCCTCGGGAGGGGGCGACTCTTGAGCAGTTCTTC. Amino acids: CASSLPREGATLEQFF.

V usage is TRBV13 and J usage is TRBJ2-7; 12 bases fit TRBD2. J lost 1 base, V lost 4 bases, and 2 bases had no gene match. This CDR3 has 15 amino acids. Germline CDR1 and CDR2: PRHDT and FYEKMQ (reference sequence). The CDR3 loop is CASSSGLAGSYEQYF. The CDR3 DNA is TGTGCCAGCAGCTCCGGACTAGCGGGATCCTACGAGCAGTACTTC.